This T cell receptor beta chain stems from a study of cytomegalovirus exposure and HLA in healthy donors. Overall study findings and caveats: In a later analysis, an Asian-associated ancestry cluster reportedly showed fewer N-insertions than the approximately 640-donor mean. Within a later analysis, the majority of CMV-associated TCR beta chains appeared HLA-restricted. Most subjects' HLA-A and HLA-B alleles were reportedly predicted from TCR beta sequences.

Trimming removed 0 bases from V and 7 bases from J; junction bases left unmatched: 6. Germline-derived CDR1 and CDR2 are SSHAT and FNYEAQ (reference sequence). The CDR3 has 15 amino acids. In the PCR, 60 Vbeta and 13 Jbeta primers were used. Data came from immunoSEQ multiplex PCR; TCRdb stores just in-frame clones and leaves some out. The sample lists around 190,000 clones, about 82% occurring once. Regarding this clone: Antigen specificity is unknown.

This receptor was obtained from a woman between 45 and 65 years old in good health and CMV-seronegative. Input material: PBMCs. This chain uses TRBV7-7 with TRBJ2-5, with 9 bases aligning to TRBD2. The CDR3 nucleotides read TGTGCCAGCAGCTTAGCACCGGGACTAGCCGGGACCCAGTACTTC. Translating it yields CASSLAPGLAGTQYF.